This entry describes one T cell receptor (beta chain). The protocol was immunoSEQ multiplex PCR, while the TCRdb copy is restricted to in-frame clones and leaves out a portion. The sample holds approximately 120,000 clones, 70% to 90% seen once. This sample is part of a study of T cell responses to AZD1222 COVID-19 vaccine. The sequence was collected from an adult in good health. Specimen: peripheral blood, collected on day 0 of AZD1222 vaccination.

The CDR3 here is CASSAWDSFPYF. CDR3 nucleotides: TGCGCCAGCAGCGCTTGGGACAGTTTTCCGTATTTT. The V gene is TRBV5-1, the J gene TRBJ2-3; TRBD1 aligns across 7 bases. J lost 14 bases, V lost 4 bases, and 10 bases had no gene match. Germline CDR1 is SGHRS and CDR2 is YFSETQ. The CDR3 extends over 12 amino acids.